These 24 T cell receptor beta chains were all obtained from the same sample, sequenced in a study of control samples from healthy donors and cancer patients. Data came from immunoSEQ multiplex PCR; TCRdb stores just in-frame clones and leaves some out. The table shows under 150,000 clones, with approximately 89% occurring only once. The sample comprised PBMCs. All receptors derive from a man aged 45-65 years with head and neck cancer.

The rearrangement links TRBV6-5 to TRBJ1-1; D is unclear. V was trimmed by 7 bases and J by 0 bases, leaving 9 bases between them. The CDR3 loop spans 13 amino acids. The V gene's germline CDR1 is MNHEY and CDR2 SVGAGI. CDR3 nucleotide sequence: TGTGCCAGCAACAAACTTATGAACACTGAAGCTTTCTTT. It yields the protein CASNKLMNTEAFF.

The V gene is TRBV4-1, the J gene TRBJ2-1; maybe TRBD1 (6 bases). Looked up from germline, CDR1 is MGHRA and CDR2 is YSYEKL. The CDR3 covers 12 residues. Trimming removed 4 bases at V and 9 bases at J, with 10 bases between. CDR3 loop: CASSLDSAEQFF. The CDR3 DNA reads TGCGCCAGCAGCCTGGACAGTGCTGAGCAGTTCTTC.

V and J are TRBV5-1 and TRBJ2-5; D is perhaps TRBD2 (5 bases). Germline loops: CDR1 SGHRS, CDR2 YFSETQ. This CDR3 is built from 13 residues. Trimming shortened V by 4 bases and J by 5 bases, and 12 bases separated the two germline ends. The CDR3, as DNA: TGCGCCAGCAGCCCTAGCCCATTGGAGACCCAGTACTTC. The encoded protein is CASSPSPLETQYF.

The chain combines TRBV10-3 with TRBJ2-3; the match to TRBD2 covers 8 bases. Germline trimming cut 6 bases from V and 2 bases from J; bases unmatched to any gene: 4. This CDR3 has 14 residues. Germline CDR1 reads ENHRY; CDR2 reads SYGVKD. The CDR3 loop is CAIRSGGTTDTQYF. CDR3 bases: TGTGCCATCAGGAGCGGGGGAACCACAGATACGCAGTATTTT.

The V gene is TRBV2, the J gene TRBJ1-2, with D unresolved. The CDR3 spans 18 residues. V lost 7 bases and J lost 1, with 25 bases in between. Germline V CDR1 and CDR2: SNHLY, FYNNEI. As DNA, the CDR3 is TGTGCCAGCACCCCTCAGGAGGGCCCGCGACTAAATAACTATGGCTACACCTTC. Translation: CASTPQEGPRLNNYGYTF.

This clone has only one observation. The CDR3: CASSPLGGRRLNNEQFF. CDR3 coding DNA: TGCGCCAGCAGCCCTCTGGGAGGGAGGCGACTTAACAATGAGCAGTTCTTC. The chain joins TRBV4-1 to TRBJ2-1; 7 bases fit TRBD2. The trim removed 4 bases at V and 5 bases at J, leaving 14 bases unmatched. This CDR3 spans 17 amino acids. Germline V lookup: CDR1 MGHRA, CDR2 YSYEKL.

This rearrangement joins TRBV5-1 to TRBJ2-7; TRBD1 aligns across 11 bases. The junction had 12 bases not matched to a gene; V was cut back by 3 bases and J by 1 base. In germline, CDR1 is SGHRS, CDR2 YFSETQ. The CDR3 has 18 amino acids. The CDR3 DNA sequence: TGCGCCAGCAGCTCCCATATACCGGGACAGGGGGATTCCTACGAGCAGTACTTC. This translates into CASSSHIPGQGDSYEQYF.

The genes are TRBV27 and TRBJ2-1, with D possibly TRBD2 on 7 matching bases. This CDR3 comprises 16 residues. V was pared by 3 bases and J by 2 bases, with 14 bases between. Looked up from germline, CDR1 is MNHEY and CDR2 is SMNVEV (reference sequence). The CDR3 DNA follows: TGTGCCAGCAGTTTGGGGATGGGGGGGCCCTACAATGAGCAGTTCTTC. It codes for CASSLGMGGPYNEQFF.

The rearrangement joins TRBV19 to TRBJ2-1; no clear D gene. The germline V and J ends were trimmed by 2 bases and 0 bases, with 8 bases remaining between them. Germline V gene sequence: CDR1 LNHDA, CDR2 SQIVND (reference sequence). CDR3 length: 15 residues. CDR3 DNA: TGTGCCAGTAGTATATTAAGAAGCTCCTACAATGAGCAGTTCTTC. Translating it yields CASSILRSSYNEQFF.

This clone was seen just once. The chain joins TRBV19 to TRBJ2-1, with D maybe TRBD2 (7 bases). The CDR3 has 14 residues. Trimming removed 3 bases at V and 4 bases at J, with 10 bases between. The germline V gene encodes CDR1 LNHDA and CDR2 SQIVND (reference sequence). The CDR3 loop is CASSIRGGYNEQFF. Here the CDR3 DNA reads TGTGCCAGTAGTATCAGGGGAGGGTACAATGAGCAGTTCTTC.

The rearrangement joins TRBV5-1 to TRBJ2-1; 9 bases fit TRBD2. The V gene's germline CDR1 is SGHRS and CDR2 YFSETQ. The CDR3 is 20 residues long. Losses at the gene ends were 0 bases for V and 7 bases for J; bases not matched to a gene: 20. The CDR3 DNA is TGCGCCAGCAGCTTGGAAGCGGCGGGAGGGCCTAAGGTGCTTGTAAATGAGCAGTTCTTC. Its translation: CASSLEAAGGPKVLVNEQFF.

The V gene is TRBV20-1, the J gene TRBJ2-3; D gene uncertain. This CDR3 is 10 amino acids long. Trimming stripped 5 bases from V and 6 bases from J, with 6 bases between. Germline CDR1 reads DFQATT; CDR2 reads SNEGSKA (reference sequence). The CDR3 sequence is CSAGSDTQYF. The CDR3 DNA is TGCAGTGCTGGCTCCGATACGCAGTATTTT.

The rearrangement links TRBV4-1 to TRBJ1-2, with 9 bases aligning to TRBD1. The CDR3 has 15 residues. Germline V gives CDR1 MGHRA, CDR2 YSYEKL. After removal of 4 bases from V and 3 bases from J, the junction contained 6 bases not matched to a gene. The CDR3, as DNA: TGCGCCAGCAGCCCTGGACAGGGGCTAGACTATGGCTACACCTTC. Residues: CASSPGQGLDYGYTF.

The CDR3 DNA reads TGTGCCAGCAGCTTAAGGGGGATACGGAACACTGAAGCTTTCTTT. This sequence encodes CASSLRGIRNTEAFF. V is TRBV7-3 and J is TRBJ1-1; D is possibly TRBD1 (5 bases). Germline V CDR1 and CDR2: SGHTA, FQGTGA. V was trimmed by 1 base and J by 1 base, leaving 10 bases between them. The CDR3 is 15 residues long.

J is TRBJ1-6 and V is TRBV6-7; weak D call: TRBD1 (6 bases). Being an ORF, TRBV6-7 has a function that is uncertain. The V end lost 6 bases, the J end lost 18 bases, and 15 bases lay between the germline ends. This CDR3 is 11 amino acids long. The CDR3 region is CASRRNRVPHF. CDR3 in DNA: TGTGCCAGCAGACGAAACAGGGTCCCCCACTTT.

This chain connects TRBV27 to TRBJ1-6; tentative D call: TRBD1 (5 bases). The germline gives CDR1 MNHEY, CDR2 SMNVEV (reference sequence). Deletions cut 8 bases from V and 10 bases from J, with 24 bases between. This CDR3 spans 16 amino acids. The CDR3 coding sequence is TGTGCCAGCGCCGAACTCCCTTTTGGGGCGGTGTCACCCCTCCACTTT. Translating it yields CASAELPFGAVSPLHF.

The rearrangement uses TRBV27 and TRBJ2-7; 8 bases match TRBD2. Trimming at V came to 5 bases and at J to 3 bases, leaving 9 bases not matched to a gene. CDR1 MNHEY and CDR2 SMNVEV come from the germline V gene (reference sequence). The CDR3 extends over 15 amino acids. As DNA, the CDR3 is TGTGCCAGCAGTGCGGTCGGACTAGCTAACTACGAGCAGTACTTC. This translates into CASSAVGLANYEQYF.

This clone was counted many times. The genes are TRBV18 and TRBJ2-7; 9 bases align to TRBD2. V was clipped by 3 bases and J by 6 bases; unmatched bases: 3. The V gene's germline CDR1 is KGHSH and CDR2 LQKENI. CDR3 size: 13 residues. The CDR3 nucleotides read TGTGCCAGCTCACCTTCTAGCGGGACCGAGCAGTACTTC. This translates into CASSPSSGTEQYF.

This chain links TRBV14 with TRBJ1-2, with D perhaps matching TRBD1 (6 bases). V dropped 1 base and J dropped 4 bases, with 10 bases sitting between them. Germline lookup yields CDR1 SGHDN and CDR2 FVKESK. CDR3 size: 14 residues. Here the CDR3 reads CASSQGLGGYGYTF. CDR3 in DNA: TGTGCCAGCAGCCAAGGATTAGGGGGCTATGGCTACACCTTC. Full variable domain (missing parts from reference TRBV14 and TRBJ1-2): EAGVTQFPSHSVIEKGQTVTLRCDPISGHDNLYWYRRVMGKEIKFLLHFVKESKQDESGMPNNRFLAERTGGTYSTLKVQPAELEDSGVYFCASSQGLGGYGYTFGSGTRLTVV.

CDR3 amino acids: CASREGSHMFF. In DNA form, the CDR3 reads TGTGCCAGCAGGGAGGGCAGTCATATGTTCTTT. The chain recombines TRBV6-4 with TRBJ1-1; D remains unclear. The CDR3 spans 11 residues. V dropped 6 bases and J dropped 14 bases, with 16 bases sitting between them. Germline V gene data show CDR1 as MRHNA and CDR2 as SNTAGT.

The chain recombines TRBV23-1 with TRBJ2-3, with 12 bases aligning to TRBD2. TRBV23-1 is assigned to the ORF class and has an uncertain function. J gave up 4 bases and V 0 bases, and 14 bases lay outside the gene matches. CDR3 length: 20 amino acids. The CDR3 nucleotides read TGCGCCAGCAGTCAATCTTCGATCCTCCGGACTAGCGGGAAACCAGATACGCAGTATTTT. This gives the protein CASSQSSILRTSGKPDTQYF.

The chain employs TRBV27 and TRBJ2-2; 7 bases align to TRBD1. Germline V gene data show CDR1 as MNHEY and CDR2 as SMNVEV (reference sequence). This CDR3 is 14 amino acids long. The trim removed 1 base at V and 6 bases at J, leaving 2 bases unmatched. The CDR3 region has the DNA TGTGCCAGCAGTTTATTAAGGGGGCCCGGGGAGCTGTTTTTT. This gives the protein CASSLLRGPGELFF.

This chain links TRBV19 with TRBJ2-2, with 12 nucleotides matching TRBD2. Germline CDR1 and CDR2: LNHDA and SQIVND (reference sequence). This CDR3 contains 15 residues. Losses at the gene ends were 5 bases for V and 7 bases for J; bases not matched to a gene: 5. The CDR3 sequence is CASSLTSGGSGELFF. The DNA for the CDR3 is TGTGCCAGTAGTTTGACTAGCGGGGGTAGCGGGGAGCTGTTTTTT.

The chain carries TRBV19 and TRBJ2-3, with no clear D. CDR1 is LNHDA and CDR2 is SQIVND in the germline V gene (reference sequence). The V end was cut by 6 bases, the J end by 2 bases, with 6 bases between. There are 12 residues in the CDR3. CDR3 amino acids: CASSPSTDTQYF. The CDR3 DNA is TGTGCCAGTAGCCCGTCCACAGATACGCAGTATTTT.